The 21 T cell receptor beta chains below come from one sample, sequenced in a study of cytomegalovirus exposure and HLA in healthy donors (dated by TCRdb to 2016 to 2017). The method behind the library was the immunoSEQ multiplex PCR assay. For the multiplex PCR, a mixture combining 60 forward primers for TCR Vbeta segments and 13 reverse primers for TCR Jbeta segments was used. TCRdb limited this immuneACCESS table to in-frame rearrangements with V and J called. A share of clones is missing; checked studies link under half to unresolved V genes, and the rest is unexplained. This sample comprises approximately 90,000 clones, under 85% of them detected only once. The ten largest account for 1.4% of the sample. The sample taken for sequencing was PBMCs. The receptors here all came from a male donor in good health and CMV-seronegative.

CDR3 bases: TGTGCCAGCAACAGGGGGGAGACCCAGTACTTC. It translates to CASNRGETQYF. The V gene is TRBV5-6, the J gene TRBJ2-5, with 8 bases that match TRBD1. Germline V gene sequence: CDR1 SGHDT, CDR2 YYEEEE. The CDR3 contains 11 residues. V shed 6 bases and J 5 bases; nucleotides not matched to a gene: 0.

The chain carries TRBV11-2 and TRBJ2-3, with TRBD2 matching 8 bases. The CDR3 runs to 16 residues. V shed 1 base, J shed 6 bases, and the junction held 9 bases outside the gene matches. Germline loops: CDR1 SGHAT, CDR2 FQNNGV. CDR3 sequence reads: CASSLVLAGPKDTQYF. The CDR3 nucleotides read TGTGCCAGCAGCTTAGTCCTAGCGGGCCCGAAGGATACGCAGTATTTT.

This rearrangement joins TRBV4-3 to TRBJ2-1; the match to TRBD2 covers 15 bases. The CDR3 is 20 residues long. CDR1 LGHNA and CDR2 YSLEER come from the germline V gene. The J segment lost 3 bases and the V segment lost 3 bases, leaving 12 bases of the junction unmatched. CDR3 sequence (DNA): TGCGCCAGCAGCCACCCACCCGGACTAGCGGGAGGGCCCCGCTACAATGAGCAGTTCTTC. As protein: CASSHPPGLAGGPRYNEQFF.

CDR3 in DNA: TGTGCCAGCAGGATACCAGGGGGGAGCTCTGGAAACACCATATATTTT. Translation: CASRIPGGSSGNTIYF. The gene calls are TRBV28 and TRBJ1-3, with 7 bases identical to TRBD1. Germline CDR1 and CDR2: MDHEN and SYDVKM. Losses at the gene ends were 6 bases for V and 0 bases for J; bases not matched to a gene: 8. The CDR3 length is 16 residues.

The V and J genes are TRBV30 and TRBJ1-2, with 7 bases matching TRBD1. Trimming took 2 bases from V and 4 from J; bases not matched to a gene: 7. The CDR3 is 14 amino acids. Germline CDR1 reads GTSNPN; CDR2 reads SVGIG (reference sequence). The DNA of the CDR3 is TGTGCCTGGAGTCAGGGCAGGGGGAGCTATGGCTACACCTTC. Its translation: CAWSQGRGSYGYTF. Variable domain in full (rest from reference TRBV30 and TRBJ1-2): SQTIHQWPATLVQPVGSPLSLECTVEGTSNPNLYWYRQAAGRGLQLLFYSVGIGQISSEVPQNLSASRPQDRQFILSSKKLLLSDSGFYLCAWSQGRGSYGYTFGSGTRLTVV.

The table lists this clone with a few counts. Other DNA sequences in this sample translate to the same CDR3. The genes are TRBV9 and TRBJ2-5; weak D call: TRBD2 (5 bases). There are 13 residues in the CDR3. Per the germline V gene, CDR1 is SGDLS and CDR2 is YYNGEE. Trimming took 0 bases from V and 5 from J, leaving 8 bases between them. Here the CDR3 reads CASSVGGLETQYF. Here the CDR3 DNA reads TGTGCCAGCAGCGTAGGAGGGTTGGAGACCCAGTACTTC.

The DNA of the CDR3 is TGTGCCAGCAGTCGAGACCTAGAGTTACCTGAAGCTTTCTTT. Translating it yields CASSRDLELPEAFF. The rearrangement links TRBV28 to TRBJ1-1; D not certain. This CDR3 spans 14 amino acids. The V end was cut by 5 bases, the J end by 6 bases, with 16 bases between. Germline loops: CDR1 MDHEN, CDR2 SYDVKM.

V gene TRBV7-6 combines with J gene TRBJ2-7; D not certain. The germline V and J ends were trimmed by 4 bases and 3 bases, with 19 bases remaining between them. There are 16 residues in the CDR3. Germline loops: CDR1 SGHVS, CDR2 FNYEAQ. The CDR3 reads CASSSTVGDWHYEQYF. Here the CDR3 DNA reads TGTGCCAGCAGCTCCACCGTGGGCGATTGGCACTACGAGCAGTACTTC.

The rearrangement uses TRBV19 and TRBJ1-2; maybe TRBD1 (5 bases). CDR1 and CDR2 from the germline V gene are LNHDA and SQIVND (reference sequence). V shed 3 bases and J shed 8 bases, with 10 bases lying between them. The CDR3 loop spans 12 amino acids. The CDR3 DNA reads as TGTGCCAGTAGTATGGGGGGTGTGGGCTACACCTTC. Amino acid sequence: CASSMGGVGYTF.

The chain carries TRBV5-1 and TRBJ1-6; 7 nucleotides agree with TRBD1. The CDR3 covers 16 residues. V shed 5 bases, J shed 5 bases, and the junction held 10 bases outside the gene matches. Per the germline V gene, CDR1 is SGHRS and CDR2 is YFSETQ. The DNA for the CDR3 is TGCGCCAGCAGTCGCACCGCCGGGACAGATAATTCACCCCTCCACTTT. It translates to CASSRTAGTDNSPLHF.

J is TRBJ2-5 and V is TRBV19; D possibly corresponds to TRBD1 (5 bases). Trimming removed 6 bases from V and 5 bases from J, with 10 bases in between. CDR3 length: 12 amino acids. Germline V gene data show CDR1 as LNHDA and CDR2 as SQIVND (reference sequence). The CDR3 sequence is CASSQGEETQYF. CDR3 bases: TGTGCCAGTAGCCAGGGTGAGGAGACCCAGTACTTC.

V gene TRBV29-1 combines with J gene TRBJ2-3; TRBD1 matches at 8 bases. The CDR3 runs 16 residues. The V gene's germline CDR1 is SQVTM and CDR2 ANQGSEA. The J segment lost 3 bases and the V segment lost 3 bases, leaving 11 bases of the junction unmatched. In DNA, the CDR3 is TGCAGCGTTGATTACGGCAGGGGGCGTTTTACAGATACGCAGTATTTT. Its translation is CSVDYGRGRFTDTQYF.

The chain carries TRBV7-2 and TRBJ2-5; 8 bases are a match to TRBD2. Germline assignment: CDR1 SGHTA and CDR2 FQGNSA. Trimming took 5 bases from V and 4 from J; bases not matched to a gene: 6. The CDR3 consists of 14 residues. The CDR3 loop reads CASSVGGLAETQYF. The CDR3 nucleotides are TGTGCCAGCAGCGTTGGAGGACTAGCAGAGACCCAGTACTTC.

The gene calls are TRBV19 and TRBJ1-3; 7 positions agree with TRBD1. The CDR3 is 13 residues long. V dropped 7 bases and J dropped 3; count of bases not matched to a gene: 3. CDR1 and CDR2 from the germline V gene are LNHDA and SQIVND (reference sequence). CDR3 DNA: TGTGCCAGTAAGGGGGCGGTTGGAAACACCATATATTTT. It specifies CASKGAVGNTIYF. The full variable domain, its missing parts supplied by reference TRBV19 and TRBJ1-3, is DGGITQSPKYLFRKEGQNVTLSCEQNLNHDAMYWYRQDPGQGLRLIYYSQIVNDFQKGDIAEGYSVSREKKESFPLTVTSAQKNPTAFYLCASKGAVGNTIYFGEGSWLTVV.

The chain recombines TRBV5-1 with TRBJ1-2, with TRBD1 matching 8 bases. V lost 4 bases to trimming and J lost 3 bases; unmatched junction nucleotides: 5. CDR3 length equals 14 residues. Germline assignment: CDR1 SGHRS and CDR2 YFSETQ. The CDR3, as DNA: TGCGCCAGCAGCCTACTGACAGGGGACTATGGCTACACCTTC. Protein: CASSLLTGDYGYTF. Full variable domain (missing parts from reference TRBV5-1 and TRBJ1-2): KAGVTQTPRYLIKTRGQQVTLSCSPISGHRSVSWYQQTPGQGLQFLFEYFSETQRNKGNFPGRFSGRQFSNSRSEMNVSTLELGDSALYLCASSLLTGDYGYTFGSGTRLTVV.

The sample holds one count of this clone. The CDR3 here is CAIRGRTANSYNEQFF. CDR3 DNA: TGTGCCATCAGGGGGCGAACGGCAAACTCCTACAATGAGCAGTTCTTC. The chain recombines TRBV10-3 with TRBJ2-1; weak D call: TRBD1 (5 bases). This CDR3 has 16 residues. The V gene's germline CDR1 is ENHRY and CDR2 SYGVKD. V dropped 6 bases and J dropped 0 bases, with 15 bases sitting between them.

The V call is TRBV10-3, the J call TRBJ2-2; D perhaps matches TRBD1 (5 bases). The CDR3 sequence is 16 residues long. V shed 0 bases and J shed 4 bases, with 12 bases lying between them. CDR1 ENHRY and CDR2 SYGVKD come from the germline V gene. CDR3 nucleotide sequence: TGTGCCATCAGTGAGTCGAAAGGGGCCAGCACCGGGGAGCTGTTTTTT. Its translation is CAISESKGASTGELFF.

This sequence joins TRBV6-5 and TRBJ1-2, with unresolved D. Germline loops: CDR1 MNHEY, CDR2 SVGAGI. The V end was cut by 4 bases, the J end by 5 bases, with 11 bases between. This CDR3 has 13 amino acids. CDR3 nucleotide sequence: TGTGCCAGCAGTTCGCGGGCGGGGTATGGCTACACCTTC. Protein: CASSSRAGYGYTF.

The chain combines TRBV7-2 with TRBJ2-1, with 9 bases matching TRBD2. Trimming cost V 5 bases and J 9 bases; bases outside gene matches: 8. The CDR3 has 14 residues. Germline CDR1 SGHTA, CDR2 FQGNSA. CDR3 sequence reads: CASSTQAGGGEQFF. CDR3 coding DNA: TGTGCCAGCAGCACCCAAGCGGGGGGTGGTGAGCAGTTCTTC.

The chain is built from TRBV6-4 and TRBJ2-3; tentatively, D is TRBD2 (6 bases). The V gene's germline CDR1 is MRHNA and CDR2 SNTAGT. V was trimmed by 5 bases and J by 0 bases, leaving 9 bases between them. This CDR3 is 14 amino acids long. The CDR3 spells CASSRGSSTDTQYF. In nucleotides, the CDR3 is TGTGCCAGCAGTCGGGGGTCTAGCACAGATACGCAGTATTTT.

The chain has TRBV6-1 and TRBJ2-1; 9 bases line up with TRBD2. The germline gives CDR1 MNHNS, CDR2 SASEGT. Germline trimming cut 3 bases from V and 13 bases from J; bases unmatched to any gene: 16. The CDR3 is 16 amino acids. DNA for the CDR3: TGTGCCAGCAGTGATACGTTGCGGGGGGGCCTGATGTTCCAGTTCTTC. It specifies CASSDTLRGGLMFQFF.